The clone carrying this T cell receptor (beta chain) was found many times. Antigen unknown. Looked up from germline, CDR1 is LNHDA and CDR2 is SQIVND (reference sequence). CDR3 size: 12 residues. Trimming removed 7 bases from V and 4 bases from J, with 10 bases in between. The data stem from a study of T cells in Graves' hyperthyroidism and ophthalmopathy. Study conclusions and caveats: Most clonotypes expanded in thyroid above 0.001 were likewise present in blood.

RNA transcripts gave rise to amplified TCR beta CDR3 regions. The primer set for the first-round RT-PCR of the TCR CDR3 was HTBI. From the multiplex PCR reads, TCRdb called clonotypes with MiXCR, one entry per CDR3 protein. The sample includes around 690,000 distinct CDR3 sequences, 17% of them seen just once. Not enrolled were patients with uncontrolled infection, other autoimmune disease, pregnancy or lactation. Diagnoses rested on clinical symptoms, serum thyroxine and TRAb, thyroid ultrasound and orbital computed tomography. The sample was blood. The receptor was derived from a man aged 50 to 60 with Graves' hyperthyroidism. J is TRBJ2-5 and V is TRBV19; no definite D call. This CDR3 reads CASKKRGETQYF. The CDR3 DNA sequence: TGTGCCAGTAAGAAGCGTGGAGAGACCCAGTACTTC.